This TCR beta chain was sequenced in a study of T cell repertoires in cytomegalovirus infection. The CDR3 contains 16 residues. The V gene lost 2 bases and the J gene lost 3 bases, with 15 bases spanning the gap. From germline, CDR1 is SGHDT and CDR2 YYEEEE. Turning to this clonotype: Antigen unknown.

One entry per CDR3 protein, called by TCRdb with MiXCR from the reads. In the table there are 800,000 to 950,000 distinct CDR3 sequences, 32% of which are singletons. The chain recombines TRBV5-6 with TRBJ1-5; weak D call: TRBD1 (5 bases). Sequenced material: cultured CD8+ T cells from PBMCs, taken from culture after CMV antigen stimulation. This TCR derives from a human donor in good health (CMV status not recorded). Some clones in this sample may be carry-over from other donors' samples. In DNA form, the CDR3 reads TGTGCCAGCAGCTTTGGGGCGTCCTTCCTCAATCAGCCCCAGCATTTT. Its protein is CASSFGASFLNQPQHF.